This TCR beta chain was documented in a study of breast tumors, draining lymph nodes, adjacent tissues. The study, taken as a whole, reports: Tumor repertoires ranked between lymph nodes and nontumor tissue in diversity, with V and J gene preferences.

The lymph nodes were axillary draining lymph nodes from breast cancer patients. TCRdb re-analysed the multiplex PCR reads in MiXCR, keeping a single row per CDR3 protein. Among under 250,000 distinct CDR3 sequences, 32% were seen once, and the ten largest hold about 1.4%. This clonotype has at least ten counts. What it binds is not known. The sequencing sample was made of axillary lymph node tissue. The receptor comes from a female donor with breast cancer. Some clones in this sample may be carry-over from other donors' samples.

CDR3 nucleotide sequence: TGTGCCAGCAGCTTACACAGCAATCAGCCCCAGCATTTT. The encoded protein is CASSLHSNQPQHF. This chain links TRBV7-8 with TRBJ1-5; D is unresolved. The CDR3 length is 13 residues. CDR1 and CDR2 from the germline V gene are SGHVS and FQNEAQ. Between the trimmed V and J ends, which lost 2 bases and 1 base, there was a span of 3 bases. Drawing the rest from reference TRBV7-8 and TRBJ1-5, the complete variable domain is GAGVSQSPRYKVAKRGQDVALRCDPISGHVSLFWYQQALGQGPEFLTYFQNEAQLDKSGLPSDRFFAERPEGSVSTLKIQRTQQEDSAVYLCASSLHSNQPQHFGDGTRLSIL.